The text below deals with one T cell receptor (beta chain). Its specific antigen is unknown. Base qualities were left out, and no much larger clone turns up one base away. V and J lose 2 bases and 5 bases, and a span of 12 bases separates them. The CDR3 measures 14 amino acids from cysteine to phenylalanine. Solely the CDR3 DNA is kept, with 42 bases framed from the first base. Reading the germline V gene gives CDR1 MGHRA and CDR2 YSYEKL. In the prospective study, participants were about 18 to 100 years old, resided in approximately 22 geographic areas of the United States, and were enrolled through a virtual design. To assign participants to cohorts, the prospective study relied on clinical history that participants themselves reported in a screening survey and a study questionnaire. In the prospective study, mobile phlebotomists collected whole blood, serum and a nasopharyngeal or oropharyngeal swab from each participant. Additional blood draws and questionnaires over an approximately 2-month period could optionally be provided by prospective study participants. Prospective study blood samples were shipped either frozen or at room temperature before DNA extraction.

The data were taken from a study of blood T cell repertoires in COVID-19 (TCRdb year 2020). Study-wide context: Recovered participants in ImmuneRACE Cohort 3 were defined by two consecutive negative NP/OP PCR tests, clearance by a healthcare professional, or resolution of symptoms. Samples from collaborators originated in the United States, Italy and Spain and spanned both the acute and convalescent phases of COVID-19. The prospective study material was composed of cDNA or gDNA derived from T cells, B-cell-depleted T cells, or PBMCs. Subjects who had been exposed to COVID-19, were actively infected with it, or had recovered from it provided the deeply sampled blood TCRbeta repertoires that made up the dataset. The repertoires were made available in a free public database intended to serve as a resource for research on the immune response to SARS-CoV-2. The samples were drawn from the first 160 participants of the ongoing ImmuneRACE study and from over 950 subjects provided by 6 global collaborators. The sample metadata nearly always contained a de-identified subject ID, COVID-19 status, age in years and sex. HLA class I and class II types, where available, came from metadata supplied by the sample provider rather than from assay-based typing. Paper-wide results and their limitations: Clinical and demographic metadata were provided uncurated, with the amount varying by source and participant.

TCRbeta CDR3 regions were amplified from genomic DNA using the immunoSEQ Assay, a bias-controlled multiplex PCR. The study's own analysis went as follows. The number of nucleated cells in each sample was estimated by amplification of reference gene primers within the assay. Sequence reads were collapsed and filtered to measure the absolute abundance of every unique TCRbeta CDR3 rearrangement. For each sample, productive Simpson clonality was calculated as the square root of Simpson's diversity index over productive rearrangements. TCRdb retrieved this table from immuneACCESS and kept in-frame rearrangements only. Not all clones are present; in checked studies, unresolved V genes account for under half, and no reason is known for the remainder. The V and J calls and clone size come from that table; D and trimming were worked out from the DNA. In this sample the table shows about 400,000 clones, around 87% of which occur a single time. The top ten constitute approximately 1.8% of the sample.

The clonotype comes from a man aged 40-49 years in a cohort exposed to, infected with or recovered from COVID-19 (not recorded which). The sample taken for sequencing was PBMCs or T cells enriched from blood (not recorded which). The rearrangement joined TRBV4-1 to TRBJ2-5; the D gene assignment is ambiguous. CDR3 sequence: CASSQLGPEETQYF. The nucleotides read TGCGCCAGCAGCCAACTGGGTCCGGAGGAGACCCAGTACTTC.